The 15 T cell receptor beta chains reported below all come from one sample, sequenced in a study of cytomegalovirus exposure and HLA in healthy donors. Data came from immunoSEQ multiplex PCR; TCRdb stores just in-frame clones and leaves some out. The table has some 150,000 clones, 85% to 90% seen once. Sequenced: PBMCs. The receptors shown here come from a woman between 18 and 29 years old in good health and CMV-seropositive.

V gene TRBV28 combines with J gene TRBJ1-5, with 7 positions matching TRBD1. Germline trimming cut 6 bases from V and 6 bases from J; bases unmatched to any gene: 17. In germline, CDR1 is MDHEN, CDR2 SYDVKM. The CDR3 has 17 residues. The CDR3 here is CASRTTGEVRLGQPQHF. CDR3 coding DNA: TGTGCCAGCAGAACCACAGGGGAAGTCAGGCTTGGTCAGCCCCAGCATTTT.

This rearrangement joins TRBV5-5 to TRBJ1-2, with TRBD1 matching over 8 bases. The CDR3 has 15 amino acids. Trimming removed 4 bases from V and 1 base from J; junction bases left unmatched: 6. Germline assignment: CDR1 SGHKS and CDR2 YYEKEE (reference sequence). The CDR3 DNA reads TGTGCCAGCAGCCCGCAGGGGGCGCGTAACTATGGCTACACCTTC. It yields the protein CASSPQGARNYGYTF.

The chain employs TRBV28 and TRBJ1-5; a possible D gene is TRBD1 (6 bases). V was clipped by 6 bases and J by 4 bases, with 19 bases between them. The CDR3 has 16 residues. Germline V lookup: CDR1 MDHEN, CDR2 SYDVKM. CDR3 sequence (DNA): TGTGCCAGCAGCTCGCGGGGGGACACTAAGAATCAGCCCCAGCATTTT. This translates into CASSSRGDTKNQPQHF.

The chain joins TRBV13 to TRBJ2-7, with 9 positions matching TRBD1. Germline V lookup: CDR1 PRHDT, CDR2 FYEKMQ (reference sequence). This CDR3 spans 14 amino acids. V shed 4 bases and J 7 bases; nucleotides not matched to a gene: 8. DNA for the CDR3: TGTGCCAGCAGCTCCCGGGACAGGGAATGGGAGCAGTACTTC. Residues: CASSSRDREWEQYF. The complete variable domain, with remaining parts taken from reference TRBV13 and TRBJ2-7, reads AAGVIQSPRHLIKEKRETATLKCYPIPRHDTVYWYQQGPGQDPQFLISFYEKMQSDKGSIPDRFSAQQFSDYHSELNMSSLELGDSALYFCASSSRDREWEQYFGPGTRLTVT.

The chain has TRBV9 and TRBJ2-5; D possibly corresponds to TRBD2 (6 bases). The V gene's germline CDR1 is SGDLS and CDR2 YYNGEE. This CDR3 region has 15 residues. The germline V and J ends were trimmed by 3 bases and 0 bases, with 12 bases remaining between them. CDR3 sequence reads: CASSARDWYQETQYF. The CDR3 DNA sequence: TGTGCCAGCAGCGCAAGGGACTGGTACCAAGAGACCCAGTACTTC.

This chain links TRBV27 with TRBJ2-2; 7 nucleotides line up with TRBD2. With V trimmed by 2 bases and J by 5 bases, 2 bases remained unmatched. This CDR3 contains 14 residues. Per germline, CDR1 MNHEY and CDR2 SMNVEV (reference sequence). CDR3 loop: CASSLAGETGELFF. CDR3 nucleotides: TGTGCCAGCAGTTTAGCGGGAGAAACCGGGGAGCTGTTTTTT.

The rearrangement uses TRBV7-9 and TRBJ2-7; 7 bases match TRBD1. The CDR3 is 14 amino acids. From germline, CDR1 is SEHNR and CDR2 FQNEAQ (reference sequence). The V segment lost 5 bases and the J segment 5 bases; nucleotides outside the gene matches: 9. CDR3 residues: CASSPTGVKDEQYF. In DNA form, the CDR3 reads TGTGCCAGCAGCCCAACAGGGGTTAAAGACGAGCAGTACTTC.

The chain joins TRBV9 to TRBJ2-5; 9 bases map to TRBD1. CDR1 is SGDLS, CDR2 YYNGEE, per germline. The CDR3 loop spans 15 amino acids. With 4 bases clipped from V and 1 base from J, the junction kept 5 bases outside the gene matches. CDR3 loop: CASSPRTGAQETQYF. The CDR3 DNA is TGTGCCAGCAGCCCACGGACAGGGGCCCAAGAGACCCAGTACTTC.

The rearrangement links TRBV10-2 to TRBJ2-7; D gene uncertain. Germline-derived CDR1 and CDR2 are WSHSY and SAAADI. V was cut by 3 bases and J by 2 bases, with 8 bases left in between. The length of the CDR3 is 13 residues. The CDR3 DNA reads TGCGCCAGCAGTGAAAACAGACCCTACGAGCAGTACTTC. Protein product: CASSENRPYEQYF.

CDR3 nucleotides: TGTGCCAGCAGCCAAGTCGGGACAGCAAAGACCCAGTACTTC. The encoded protein is CASSQVGTAKTQYF. The rearrangement joins TRBV14 to TRBJ2-5, with TRBD1 matching over 7 bases. From germline, CDR1 is SGHDN and CDR2 FVKESK. With 1 base clipped from V and 6 bases from J, the junction kept 5 bases outside the gene matches. The CDR3 spans 14 residues.

V usage is TRBV30 and J usage is TRBJ2-7, with D perhaps matching TRBD1 (6 bases). The length of the CDR3 is 12 residues. Deletions cut 4 bases from V and 0 bases from J, with 7 bases between. Germline-derived CDR1 and CDR2 are GTSNPN and SVGIG (reference sequence). DNA for the CDR3: TGTGCCTGGAACAGGGCCTCCTACGAGCAGTACTTC. Amino acids: CAWNRASYEQYF.

This chain joins TRBV4-3 and TRBJ1-1; D might be TRBD1 (6 bases). Trimming removed 0 bases from V and 6 bases from J, with 11 bases in between. The CDR3 consists of 14 residues. The germline CDR1 and CDR2 sequences are LGHNA and YSLEER. This CDR3 is CASSQDLRGPEAFF. For the CDR3, the DNA is TGCGCCAGCAGCCAAGATCTCAGGGGCCCTGAAGCTTTCTTT.

V gene TRBV6-5 combines with J gene TRBJ2-3; 9 nucleotides agree with TRBD2. CDR3 length: 15 amino acids. CDR1 is MNHEY and CDR2 is SVGAGI in the germline V gene. Trimming removed 5 bases from V and 1 base from J; junction bases left unmatched: 4. Written as DNA, the CDR3 is TGTGCCAGCAGTCTCCGGACTAGCGGCACAGATACGCAGTATTTT. Protein product: CASSLRTSGTDTQYF.

V gene TRBV5-1 combines with J gene TRBJ1-1; 8 bases map to TRBD1. J was trimmed by 6 bases and V by 4 bases; bases with no gene match: 8. From germline, CDR1 is SGHRS and CDR2 YFSETQ. The CDR3 consists of 14 residues. The CDR3 DNA follows: TGCGCCAGCAGCGGGGTGGGGACAGGCCCTGAAGCTTTCTTT. Translation: CASSGVGTGPEAFF.

The V gene is TRBV10-3, the J gene TRBJ1-2; tentative D call: TRBD1 (6 bases). V was trimmed by 6 bases and J by 2 bases, leaving 10 bases between them. This CDR3 contains 13 residues. Germline V CDR1 and CDR2: ENHRY, SYGVKD. The CDR3 is CAIRGHSNYGYTF. Here the CDR3 DNA reads TGTGCCATCAGGGGACACTCAAACTATGGCTACACCTTC.